Listed below are T cell receptor beta chains from one sample, sequenced in a study of T cells in Graves' hyperthyroidism and ophthalmopathy. TCRdb itself ran the multiplex PCR reads through MiXCR, one entry per CDR3 protein. Of 540,000 or so distinct CDR3 sequences in the sample, around 45% were seen once. Sequenced material: peripheral blood or thyroid tissue (not recorded which). The receptors come from an adult woman with Graves' disease, either hyperthyroidism or ophthalmopathy (not recorded which). Both conserved end residues are part of each CDR3. The D gene is left open where the match is weak. Clone size is not always given. Where it is, it says once, few, many or a class for expanded clones.

d_gene	abundance	v_gene	j_gene	CDR3aa	CDR3nt
TRBD1	-	TRBV19	TRBJ1-2	CASMGDREHYGYTF	TGTGCCAGTATGGGGGACAGGGAGCACTATGGCTACACCTTC
TRBD1	once	TRBV29-1	TRBJ2-2	CSGNTGAGELFF	TGCAGCGGCAATACAGGGGCCGGGGAGCTGTTTTTT
-	-	TRBV11-2	TRBJ1-5	CASSPVPGQPQHF	TGTGCCAGCAGCCCAGTCCCGGGACAGCCCCAGCATTTT
-	-	TRBV15	TRBJ1-1	CATSGDSEAFF	TGTGCCACCAGTGGAGACTCCGAAGCTTTCTTT
-	-	TRBV10-3	TRBJ1-2	CATPEDSLLNYGYTF	TGTGCCACCCCTGAGGACAGTCTTTTAAACTATGGCTACACCTTC
-	many	TRBV3-1	TRBJ1-1	CASSQAAGTMNTEAFF	TGTGCCAGCAGCCAAGCCGCAGGCACCATGAACACTGAAGCTTTCTTT
-	-	TRBV7-9	TRBJ1-1	CASSLSGASSEAFF	TGTGCCAGCAGCTTATCAGGGGCAAGTTCTGAAGCTTTCTTT
-	few	TRBV10-3	TRBJ2-2	CAISESRGARTGELFF	TGTGCCATCAGTGAGTCTAGGGGGGCGAGGACCGGGGAGCTGTTTTTT
-	-	TRBV7-2	TRBJ1-3	CASSLRRERGETIYF	TGTGCCAGCAGCTTACGGCGGGAGAGGGGAGAGACCATATATTTT
-	-	TRBV7-9	TRBJ1-2	CASSPLVGYGYTF	TGTGCCAGCAGCCCGCTGGTCGGCTATGGCTACACCTTC
TRBD1	-	TRBV10-1	TRBJ1-6	CASRGRDRDGDINSPLHF	TGCGCCAGCAGAGGCCGGGACAGGGATGGGGATATTAATTCACCCCTCCACTTT
TRBD1	many	TRBV9	TRBJ1-5	CASSPGTGASNQPQHF	TGTGCCAGCAGCCCCGGGACAGGGGCCTCAAATCAGCCCCAGCATTTT
TRBD2	many	TRBV10-3	TRBJ2-7	CAIRTSTNYEQYF	TGTGCCATCAGGACTAGCACTAACTACGAGCAGTACTTC